This T cell receptor (beta chain) was found in a study of cytomegalovirus exposure and HLA in healthy donors. Overall study findings and caveats: In an earlier analysis, in some 500 donors, most V segments appeared productive either ~90% or ~30% of the time. Later findings reportedly placed an Asian-associated ancestry cluster below the roughly 700-donor mean for N-insertions. Later analysis identified several of the most significant clusters that appeared linked to common viral pathogens.

Amplification used 60 Vbeta primers and 13 Jbeta primers. Data came from immunoSEQ multiplex PCR; TCRdb stores just in-frame clones and leaves some out. In the table there are some 140,000 clones, approximately 80% of which are singletons. This clone is a singleton in its sample. Antigen specificity is unknown. CDR3 length: 15 amino acids. The V gene's germline CDR1 is LNHDA and CDR2 SQIVND (reference sequence). V lost 3 bases and J 2 bases, leaving 11 bases between the germline ends. The sequence was collected from a man aged 25 to 45 in good health and CMV-seronegative. The source material was PBMCs. The chain has TRBV19 and TRBJ1-5; D unclear. CDR3 residues: CASSIEGLGNQPQHF. Written as DNA, the CDR3 is TGTGCCAGTAGTATTGAGGGATTAGGCAATCAGCCCCAGCATTTT.